The 17 T cell receptor beta chains given below trace back to one sample, sequenced in a study of beta chain features in type 1 diabetes. Study results and limitations: People with Type 1 diabetes carried modestly yet significantly shorter TCRB CDR3s in all four CD4+ subsets.

No antigen is known for these receptors. Expressed TCRB transcripts got sequenced, as all isolated RNA was reverse transcribed. The repertoire was sequenced with immunoSEQ multiplex PCR; TCRdb's copy has only in-frame clones and lacks some. The table lists hundreds of thousands of clones, approximately 15% of them singletons. What was sequenced was naive CD4+ T cells from blood. The origin of the receptors is a man between 18 and 29 years old with type 1 diabetes.

The chain has TRBV7-2 and TRBJ1-2; D is undetermined. Per germline, CDR1 SGHTA and CDR2 FQGNSA. Deletions cut 1 base from V and 2 bases from J, with 11 bases between. The CDR3 contains 15 residues. This CDR3 is CASSLGGGRNYGYTF. The DNA for the CDR3 is TGTGCCAGCAGCTTAGGGGGAGGACGCAACTATGGCTACACCTTC.

This clone turned up a few times. V usage is TRBV29-1 and J usage is TRBJ1-1, with 8 bases lining up with TRBD1. This CDR3 has 13 residues. Per the germline V gene, CDR1 is SQVTM and CDR2 is ANQGSEA. The CDR3 DNA sequence: TGCAGTATATCGGGACAGGCGAACACTGAAGCTTTCTTT. Translation gives CSISGQANTEAFF. Full variable domain (outside the CDR3, taken from reference TRBV29-1 and TRBJ1-1): SAVISQKPSRDICQRGTSLTIQCQVDSQVTMMFWYRQQPGQSLTLIATANQGSEATYESGFVIDKFPISRPNLTFSTLTVSNMSPEDSSIYLCSISGQANTEAFFGQGTRLTVV.

This clone was recorded a few times. V gene TRBV30 combines with J gene TRBJ1-1; no clear D. Germline CDR1 and CDR2: GTSNPN and SVGIG (reference sequence). This CDR3 has 14 amino acids. The ends were cut back, 0 bases at V and 4 bases at J, with 12 bases in the middle. The CDR3 DNA sequence: TGTGCCTGGAGTGTATGGGCCGGGGTCACTGAAGCTTTCTTT. Protein product: CAWSVWAGVTEAFF.

The J gene is TRBJ2-3, the V gene TRBV11-2, with D possibly TRBD1 on 5 matching bases. This CDR3 contains 14 residues. Germline lookup yields CDR1 SGHAT and CDR2 FQNNGV. V dropped 1 base and J dropped 0 bases, with 5 bases sitting between them. The CDR3 nucleotides are TGTGCCAGCAGCTTAGGACAGAGCACAGATACGCAGTATTTT. It is translated as CASSLGQSTDTQYF.

This clone was seen a few times. The same CDR3 also results from other DNA sequences found in this sample. The gene calls are TRBV18 and TRBJ1-1; D unclear. This CDR3 is built from 12 residues. The germline gives CDR1 KGHSH, CDR2 LQKENI. The V end was cut by 3 bases, the J end by 4 bases, with 6 bases between. DNA for the CDR3: TGTGCCAGCTCACCTTCTCGCACTGAAGCTTTCTTT. It encodes CASSPSRTEAFF. Combining the CDR3 with reference TRBV18 and TRBJ1-1 gives the whole variable domain NAGVMQNPRHLVRRRGQEARLRCSPMKGHSHVYWYRQLPEEGLKFMVYLQKENIIDESGMPKERFSAEFPKEGPSILRIQQVVRGDSAAYFCASSPSRTEAFFGQGTRLTVV.

This clone has just a few counts. The chain joins TRBV6-5 to TRBJ2-4, with TRBD1 matching 7 bases. V dropped 0 bases and J dropped 3; count of bases not matched to a gene: 2. Germline loops: CDR1 MNHEY, CDR2 SVGAGI. The CDR3 is 15 residues long. CDR3 region: CASSYSSGGKNIQYF. The CDR3, as DNA: TGTGCCAGCAGTTACTCGTCAGGGGGCAAAAACATTCAGTACTTC.

This chain uses TRBV9 with TRBJ2-3; TRBD2 might be the D (5 bases). CDR1 is SGDLS, CDR2 YYNGEE, per germline. CDR3 length: 17 amino acids. V was pared by 0 bases and J by 4 bases, with 18 bases between. DNA of the CDR3: TGTGCCAGCAGCGTAGCTTTATTGACGGCGGGCTCAGATACGCAGTATTTT. Its translation: CASSVALLTAGSDTQYF.

This clone was observed a handful of times. The chain joins TRBV6-1 to TRBJ1-1; TRBD1 matches at 9 bases. Germline CDR1 MNHNS, CDR2 SASEGT. With 7 bases clipped from V and 6 bases from J, the junction kept 9 bases outside the gene matches. The CDR3 is made up of 14 amino acids. The CDR3 DNA reads TGTGCCAGCATGCGTGGGGACAGGGTAGCTGAAGCTTTCTTT. This translates into CASMRGDRVAEAFF.

This sequence joins TRBV2 and TRBJ2-5; 8 nucleotides agree with TRBD1. Trimming took 6 bases from V and 1 from J; bases not matched to a gene: 10. CDR1 and CDR2 from the germline V gene are SNHLY and FYNNEI. The CDR3 covers 16 residues. CDR3 coding DNA: TGTGCCAGCAGCAACCGGGACAGGAGTTTCCAAGAGACCCAGTACTTC. Translation: CASSNRDRSFQETQYF.

This clone was found a few times. This chain uses TRBV7-9 with TRBJ2-5; a weak D match, TRBD2 (5 bases). The V end lost 3 bases, the J end lost 3 bases, and 11 bases lay between the germline ends. This CDR3 is built from 14 residues. Germline V gene data show CDR1 as SEHNR and CDR2 as FQNEAQ (reference sequence). In nucleotides, the CDR3 is TGTGCCAGCAGCTTCGGGATTCTGGAAGAGACCCAGTACTTC. Translation: CASSFGILEETQYF.

The chain combines TRBV28 with TRBJ2-3; the D gene is possibly TRBD1 (5 bases). Germline V gives CDR1 MDHEN, CDR2 SYDVKM. V lost 5 bases and J 2 bases, leaving 11 bases between the germline ends. This CDR3 has 14 amino acids. In DNA form, the CDR3 reads TGTGCCAGCAGTAGCTCGGACACCACAGATACGCAGTATTTT. Amino acids: CASSSSDTTDTQYF. The full variable domain, completed using reference TRBV28 and TRBJ2-3, is DVKVTQSSRYLVKRTGEKVFLECVQDMDHENMFWYRQDPGLGLRLIYFSYDVKMKEKGDIPEGYSVSREKKERFSLILESASTNQTSMYLCASSSSDTTDTQYFGPGTRLTVL.

This clone was seen more than once but under ten times. The V call is TRBV7-2, the J call TRBJ2-2, with 11 nucleotides matching TRBD2. The CDR3 length is 17 residues. The ends lost 5 bases at V and 0 bases at J; junction bases unmatched: 5. The germline CDR1 and CDR2 sequences are SGHTA and FQGNSA. The CDR3 DNA is TGTGCCAGCAGCAAACCTAGCGGGGGGTCGAACACCGGGGAGCTGTTTTTT. Amino acids: CASSKPSGGSNTGELFF.

This clone was observed a handful of times. The sample has other DNA sequences that encode this CDR3 too. The chain joins TRBV6-5 to TRBJ1-5; the match to TRBD1 covers 8 bases. Looked up from germline, CDR1 is MNHEY and CDR2 is SVGAGI. Germline trimming cut 5 bases from V and 4 bases from J; bases unmatched to any gene: 1. The CDR3 covers 13 residues. In DNA form, the CDR3 reads TGTGCCAGCAGTCGGACAGGGAATCAGCCCCAGCATTTT. Protein product: CASSRTGNQPQHF.

This clone appeared a few times. This chain joins TRBV27 and TRBJ2-3; 9 nucleotides line up with TRBD1. The germline gives CDR1 MNHEY, CDR2 SMNVEV (reference sequence). V was clipped by 6 bases and J by 5 bases; unmatched bases: 6. The CDR3 is made up of 14 amino acids. CDR3 in DNA: TGTGCCAGCAGGAGAGGGACAGGGCAAGATACGCAGTATTTT. Its protein product is CASRRGTGQDTQYF.

The gene calls are TRBV6-5 and TRBJ2-2; the D is unclear. The CDR3 length is 12 residues. Between the trimmed V and J ends, which lost 1 base and 7 bases, there was a span of 4 bases. CDR1 is MNHEY, CDR2 SVGAGI, per germline. The CDR3 spells CASSYFGGELFF. Here the CDR3 DNA reads TGTGCCAGCAGTTACTTCGGCGGGGAGCTGTTTTTT.

This clone appeared a few times. The chain couples TRBV19 to TRBJ2-3; a weak D match, TRBD2 (6 bases). This CDR3 contains 13 residues. Between the trimmed V and J ends, which lost 7 bases and 5 bases, there was a span of 13 bases. Germline values: CDR1 LNHDA, CDR2 SQIVND (reference sequence). Here the CDR3 DNA reads TGTGCCAGTACCATAGAAGCGGGAGATACGCAGTATTTT. This sequence encodes CASTIEAGDTQYF. Drawing the rest from reference TRBV19 and TRBJ2-3, the complete variable domain is DGGITQSPKYLFRKEGQNVTLSCEQNLNHDAMYWYRQDPGQGLRLIYYSQIVNDFQKGDIAEGYSVSREKKESFPLTVTSAQKNPTAFYLCASTIEAGDTQYFGPGTRLTVL.

The chain has TRBV27 and TRBJ1-5; 9 bases map to TRBD1. The CDR3 totals 16 residues. Germline values: CDR1 MNHEY, CDR2 SMNVEV (reference sequence). V lost 5 bases, J lost 3 bases, and 8 bases stayed unmatched. CDR3 DNA sequence: TGTGCCAGCAGTGCCCTCGGGACAGGGCCCAATCAGCCCCAGCATTTT. Its translation is CASSALGTGPNQPQHF.